One T cell receptor (beta chain) is described in this entry. What it binds is unknown. Using immunoSEQ multiplex PCR, the repertoire was profiled, and TCRdb retains in-frame clones only, with some absent. The sample gives 150,000 to 180,000 clones, 90% of which show up once; under 20% is in the top ten. These data originate in a study of T cell responses to AZD1222 COVID-19 vaccine. Overall study findings and caveats: Females made up more of the donors, who were largely white British, and clonal diversity may have come out too low. Just a handful of people given AZD1222 tested seropositive at baseline. Unmutated variant regions reportedly attract nearly half of all spike-specific TCRs.

V was pared by 0 bases and J by 1 base, with 4 bases between. Germline CDR1 and CDR2: SGHRS and YFSETQ. This CDR3 spans 13 amino acids. The material sequenced was peripheral blood, taken on day 0 of AZD1222 vaccination. V is TRBV5-1 and J is TRBJ1-1, with D unclear. The receptor comes from an adult in good health. The CDR3 spells CASSLEGNTEAFF. The CDR3 bases are TGCGCCAGCAGCTTGGAGGGGAACACTGAAGCTTTCTTT.